Below are 22 T cell receptor beta chains sequenced from a single sample in a study of lymphopenia after photon versus proton radiotherapy. The data were produced by immunoSEQ multiplex PCR, yet TCRdb's version contains in-frame clones alone and is incomplete. The sample shows 37,000 or so clones, roughly 84% of them seen only once. The source material was peripheral blood, sampled from a patient treated with proton-based radiotherapy. Receptors were obtained from a woman in her seventies with pancreatic cancer. Some clones in this sample may be carry-over from other donors' samples.

CDR3 region: CATRGTTNYGYTF. The DNA of the CDR3 is TGTGCCACCCGGGGGACGACTAACTATGGCTACACCTTC. V usage is TRBV27 and J usage is TRBJ1-2, with D maybe TRBD1 (5 bases). The CDR3 spans 13 residues. From germline, CDR1 is MNHEY and CDR2 SMNVEV (reference sequence). V was shortened by 10 bases and J by 0 bases, with 12 bases between the two germline ends.

V and J are TRBV6-6 and TRBJ2-2; 10 bases fit TRBD1. CDR1 is MNHNY and CDR2 is SVGAGI in the germline V gene (reference sequence). The CDR3 consists of 15 residues. V trimming: 5 bases; J trimming: 4 bases; junction bases outside the gene matches: 4. CDR3: CASSTGTGVTGELFF. CDR3 in DNA: TGTGCCAGCAGTACCGGGACAGGGGTCACCGGGGAGCTGTTTTTT.

The chain uses TRBV4-2 and TRBJ1-3; D ambiguous. The ends were cut back, 4 bases at V and 0 bases at J, with 13 bases in the middle. CDR1 is LGHNA and CDR2 is YNFKEQ in the germline V gene. The CDR3 runs 16 residues. The CDR3 bases are TGTGCCAGCAGCCCCAACCTTCAGAGCTCTGGAAACACCATATATTTT. Its protein product is CASSPNLQSSGNTIYF.

The sample holds a few counts of this clone. V gene TRBV6-4 combines with J gene TRBJ1-2; D not resolved. Germline V gene sequence: CDR1 MRHNA, CDR2 SNTAGT. Trimming removed 2 bases from V and 9 bases from J, with 16 bases in between. CDR3 length: 14 amino acids. The CDR3 protein is CASSDTDTPVSYTF. The CDR3 nucleotides are TGTGCCAGCAGTGACACCGATACTCCCGTGAGCTACACCTTC.

The V call is TRBV7-9, the J call TRBJ1-2; tentatively, D is TRBD1 (5 bases). V was pared by 3 bases and J by 4 bases, with 12 bases between. The CDR3 is 14 amino acids. Germline CDR1 is SEHNR and CDR2 is FQNEAQ (reference sequence). The CDR3 loop is CASSLLTALYGYTF. CDR3 in DNA: TGTGCCAGCAGCTTGTTGACAGCGCTCTATGGCTACACCTTC.

The chain joins TRBV6-1 to TRBJ2-5; D assignment may be TRBD1 or TRBD2 (5 bases each). Germline V gene lookup returns CDR1 MNHNS and CDR2 SASEGT. V shed 3 bases and J shed 11 bases, with 19 bases lying between them. This CDR3 is 14 amino acids long. The CDR3, as DNA: TGTGCCAGCAGTGAGGAGATGAGTAGCAGGGAGCAGTACTTC. Translated: CASSEEMSSREQYF.

The V gene is TRBV27, the J gene TRBJ2-1; D gene unclear. The CDR3 sequence is 12 residues long. V lost 3 bases to trimming and J lost 10 bases, with 10 bases between them. CDR1 and CDR2 from the germline V gene are MNHEY and SMNVEV (reference sequence). The CDR3 protein is CASSFLYSEQFF. The CDR3 region has the DNA TGTGCCAGCAGTTTCCTATACAGCGAGCAGTTCTTC.

The rearrangement links TRBV5-4 to TRBJ2-1; 8 bases agree with TRBD1. V lost 1 base to trimming and J lost 8 bases; unmatched junction nucleotides: 8. Germline lookup yields CDR1 SGHNT and CDR2 YYREEE (reference sequence). This CDR3 is built from 15 residues. The CDR3 DNA follows: TGTGCCAGCAGCTTGCCCGGGACAGGTGTTTATGAGCAGTTCTTC. This codes for CASSLPGTGVYEQFF. Filled out from reference TRBV5-4 and TRBJ2-1, the complete variable domain reads ETGVTQSPTHLIKTRGQQVTLRCSSQSGHNTVSWYQQALGQGPQFIFQYYREEENGRGNFPPRFSGLQFPNYSSELNVNALELDDSALYLCASSLPGTGVYEQFFGPGTRLTVL.

The chain has TRBV10-3 and TRBJ2-1; TRBD2 matches at 8 bases. The CDR3 consists of 14 residues. CDR1 is ENHRY and CDR2 is SYGVKD in the germline V gene. The V gene end was trimmed by 5 bases and the J gene end by 3 bases; junction bases not matched to a gene: 3. CDR3 sequence reads: CAISHTSGYNEQFF. In nucleotides, the CDR3 is TGTGCCATCAGTCACACTAGCGGCTACAATGAGCAGTTCTTC.

V and J are TRBV19 and TRBJ2-7, with 9 bases lining up with TRBD1. The CDR3 runs 15 residues. The germline gives CDR1 LNHDA, CDR2 SQIVND (reference sequence). J lost 2 bases, V lost 5 bases, and 7 bases had no gene match. This chain's CDR3 is CASSPGQGRAYEQYF. DNA for the CDR3: TGTGCCAGTAGTCCGGGACAGGGCAGGGCCTACGAGCAGTACTTC.

This chain joins TRBV5-6 and TRBJ1-5; the D gene is possibly TRBD1 (5 bases). Trimming removed 3 bases from V and 5 bases from J, with 12 bases in between. The germline CDR1 and CDR2 sequences are SGHDT and YYEEEE. This CDR3 spans 14 amino acids. The CDR3 DNA is TGTGCCAGCAGCTCGGCGACAGACTATCAGCCCCAGCATTTT. It specifies CASSSATDYQPQHF.

This clone was counted a few times. The genes are TRBV6-1 and TRBJ1-5, with D possibly being TRBD1 (6 bases). The CDR3 covers 14 residues. V was cut by 4 bases and J by 4 bases, with 11 bases left in between. Looked up from germline, CDR1 is MNHNS and CDR2 is SASEGT. The CDR3 DNA reads as TGTGCCAGCAGTGCCGAACAGGGTAATCAGCCCCAGCATTTT. This sequence encodes CASSAEQGNQPQHF.

There are a few counts of this clone. V usage is TRBV28 and J usage is TRBJ1-2, with D possibly matching TRBD1 (6 bases). Trimming pared 4 bases from V and 7 bases from J, leaving 10 bases between. CDR3 length: 12 residues. The germline V gene has CDR1 MDHEN and CDR2 SYDVKM. Here the CDR3 reads CASSSGVAGYTF. Written as DNA, the CDR3 is TGTGCCAGCAGTTCAGGGGTAGCTGGCTACACCTTC.

This clone was seen just once. This chain joins TRBV5-1 and TRBJ2-7, with 9 bases matching TRBD1. The V gene end was trimmed by 4 bases and the J gene end by 4 bases; junction bases not matched to a gene: 6. Germline values: CDR1 SGHRS, CDR2 YFSETQ. The CDR3 extends over 14 amino acids. CDR3 DNA: TGCGCCAGCAGCCTGGGACAGGGCGGTTACGAGCAGTACTTC. This translates into CASSLGQGGYEQYF.

This rearrangement joins TRBV28 to TRBJ1-5; 8 nucleotides line up with TRBD1. Trimming cost V 5 bases and J 6 bases; bases outside gene matches: 9. The CDR3 spans 15 residues. CDR1 is MDHEN and CDR2 is SYDVKM in the germline V gene. The CDR3 nucleotides read TGTGCCAGCAGTCTAAGCCAGGGGGCGGGTCAGCCCCAGCATTTT. It translates to CASSLSQGAGQPQHF.

This clone was found a few times. The rearrangement joins TRBV10-3 to TRBJ2-7; 8 bases map to TRBD2. Losses at the gene ends were 6 bases for V and 2 bases for J; bases not matched to a gene: 6. The CDR3 is 14 residues long. CDR1 and CDR2 from the germline V gene are ENHRY and SYGVKD. CDR3 sequence: CAIRGAGDPYEQYF. The CDR3 coding sequence is TGTGCCATCAGAGGAGCGGGAGATCCCTACGAGCAGTACTTC.

The CDR3, as DNA: TGTGCCACCTCAGGGACAGCGAGAGAGACCCAGTACTTC. This encodes CATSGTARETQYF. The V call is TRBV19, the J call TRBJ2-5, with 7 nucleotides matching TRBD1. Germline V gene lookup returns CDR1 LNHDA and CDR2 SQIVND (reference sequence). The CDR3 runs to 13 residues. J gave up 4 bases and V 10 bases, and 9 bases lay outside the gene matches.

V gene TRBV7-3 combines with J gene TRBJ2-7; 9 nucleotides align to TRBD1. The CDR3 is 15 residues long. V was clipped by 5 bases and J by 0 bases; unmatched bases: 5. CDR1 and CDR2 (germline): SGHTA, FQGTGA. The CDR3 sequence is CASSPTGGSSYEQYF. The CDR3 DNA is TGTGCCAGCAGCCCGACAGGGGGAAGCTCCTACGAGCAGTACTTC.

The chain combines TRBV5-6 with TRBJ2-7; maybe TRBD1 (7 bases). V lost 0 bases to trimming and J lost 6 bases, with 19 bases between them. Per the germline V gene, CDR1 is SGHDT and CDR2 is YYEEEE. The CDR3 consists of 16 residues. The CDR3 spells CASSLAGGRGQVEQYF. The CDR3 DNA reads as TGTGCCAGCAGCTTGGCCGGGGGTAGGGGGCAGGTCGAGCAGTACTTC.

The CDR3 spells CASSPREAYNEQFF. Written as DNA, the CDR3 is TGTGCCAGCTCACCACGGGAAGCCTACAATGAGCAGTTCTTC. The rearrangement uses TRBV18 and TRBJ2-1; D gene uncertain. V was cut by 1 base and J by 2 bases, with 6 bases left in between. The CDR3 is 14 amino acids. Germline values: CDR1 KGHSH, CDR2 LQKENI.

The chain is built from TRBV18 and TRBJ1-2, with D possibly TRBD1 on 5 matching bases. This CDR3 spans 15 amino acids. The germline V gene encodes CDR1 KGHSH and CDR2 LQKENI. The V end lost 3 bases, the J end lost 5 bases, and 16 bases lay between the germline ends. The CDR3 nucleotides read TGTGCCAGCTCACCCCGACAGACTGGCGATTATGGCTACACCTTC. It codes for CASSPRQTGDYGYTF.

The DNA of the CDR3 is TGTGCCAGCAGGCCTACCACAGGGGGCATGAACACTGAAGCTTTCTTT. Translation: CASRPTTGGMNTEAFF. The V call is TRBV2, the J call TRBJ1-1; TRBD1 aligns across 9 bases. J lost 0 bases, V lost 6 bases, and 8 bases had no gene match. Germline V CDR1 and CDR2: SNHLY, FYNNEI. The CDR3 runs 16 residues. Variable domain in full (rest from reference TRBV2 and TRBJ1-1): EPEVTQTPSHQVTQMGQEVILRCVPISNHLYFYWYRQILGQKVEFLVSFYNNEISEKSEIFDDQFSVERPDGSNFTLKIRSTKLEDSAMYFCASRPTTGGMNTEAFFGQGTRLTVV.